This is a list of T cell receptor beta chains from one sample in a study of tumor and adjacent non-tumor tissue in lung cancer. Each CDR3 protein is one row after TCRdb ran MiXCR on the multiplex PCR reads. The table includes 130,000 or so distinct CDR3 sequences, around three fifths detected once. The source material was lung tumor tissue. The receptor source for this set is a young man with non-small cell lung cancer. Both conserved end residues are part of each CDR3. D genes are given only for firm matches. The size field is filled for only some rows; it gives once, few, many or a size class.

TRBV5-1,TRBJ1-1,few,-,CASSWGKNTEAFF,TGCGCCAGCAGCTGGGGGAAGAACACTGAAGCTTTCTTT
TRBV5-6,TRBJ1-1,-,-,CVSRLQTVNTEAFF,TGTGTCAGCAGACTTCAGACAGTGAACACTGAAGCTTTCTTT
TRBV11-1,TRBJ2-7,-,TRBD1,CAGSLTGGNYELYF,TGTGCCGGCAGCCTTACAGGGGGCAACTACGAGCTGTACTTC
TRBV12-5,TRBJ2-3,-,-,CASGLGRGTDTQYF,TGTGCTAGTGGTTTGGGGCGAGGCACAGATACACAGTATTTT
TRBV10-2,TRBJ1-1,-,-,CASRHGSEAFF,TGCGCCAGCAGACACGGGTCAGAGGCTTTCTTT
TRBV5-5,TRBJ2-7,-,TRBD2,CASSPTSRSYEHYF,TGTGCCAGCAGCCCGACTAGCAGGAGCTACGAGCATTACTTC
TRBV24-1,TRBJ2-2,few,-,CATSAPGARELFF,TGTGCCACCAGCGCCCCGGGGGCGCGGGAGCTGTTTTTT
TRBV11-3,TRBJ2-1,-,-,CASSLLRPPYNEQLF,TGTGCCAGCAGCCTATTGCGGCCTCCCTACAATGAGCAGCTATTC
TRBV4-2,TRBJ2-1,many,-,CATGDLGNNEQFF,TGTGCCACCGGGGACCTTGGGAACAATGAGCAGTTCTTC
TRBV4-1,TRBJ2-1,few,TRBD2,CASSQEFRTSGSNEQFF,TGCGCCAGCAGCCAAGAATTTAGAACTAGCGGGAGCAATGAGCAGTTCTTC
TRBV29-1,TRBJ1-2,many,TRBD1,CSDGQGADYTF,TGCAGCGACGGACAGGGGGCCGACTACACCTTC
TRBV4-1,TRBJ2-7,-,-,CASSPLYLTGRVYEQYF,TGCGCCAGCAGTCCCTTATACCTGACAGGGAGGGTCTACGAGCAGTACTTC
TRBV5-6,TRBJ2-3,-,-,CASSPGVAGADTQYF,TGTGCCAGCAGCCCAGGGGTGGCAGGAGCAGATACGCAGTATTTT
TRBV11-3,TRBJ2-5,-,-,CASSPWQRYQETQYF,TGTGCCAGCAGCCCCTGGCAACGGTACCAAGAGACCCAGTACTTC
TRBV4-1,TRBJ1-2,-,-,CASSVGTGTNYGYTF,-
TRBV20-1,TRBJ1-2,few,-,CSAERVGKIDYTF,TGCAGTGCGGAAAGGGTAGGGAAGATCGACTACACCTTC
TRBV11-2,TRBJ2-1,-,TRBD2,CASTLPGTSGINGQFF,TGTGCCAGCACCTTACCCGGGACTAGCGGGATCAATGGGCAATTCTTC
TRBV12-3/TRBV12-4,TRBJ2-6,many,-,CASSLGHGDSGANVLTF,TGTGCCAGCAGTTTAGGACATGGGGACTCTGGGGCCAACGTCCTGACTTTC
TRBV28,TRBJ2-7,-,TRBD2,CASSSESGRASNEQYF,TGTGCCAGCAGCTCCGAAAGCGGGAGGGCCTCCAACGAGCAGTACTTC
TRBV4-3,TRBJ2-5,-,-,CANSQVRGGQETQYF,TGCGCCAACAGCCAAGTCCGGGGCGGACAAGAGACCCAGTACTTC
TRBV11-2,TRBJ2-1,few,-,CASSLVQFEQFF,TGTGCCAGCAGCTTAGTACAGTTCGAGCAGTTCTTC
TRBV5-4,TRBJ1-2,-,-,CASSFDQANYGYTF,TGTGCCAGCAGCTTTGACCAAGCTAACTATGGCTACACCTTC
TRBV6-2/TRBV6-3,TRBJ1-5,-,-,CASNRPERRDTQHF,TGTGCCAGCAATCGACCTGAACGTCGGGATACGCAGCATTTT
TRBV12-3/TRBV12-4,TRBJ2-5,many,TRBD1,CASSLVGGKETQYF,TGTGCCAGCAGTTTAGTAGGGGGCAAAGAGACCCAGTACTTC
TRBV6-6,TRBJ1-2,-,-,CASNYSPSDYGYTF,TGTGCCAGTAATTACTCGCCCAGCGACTATGGCTACACCTTC
TRBV29-1,TRBJ1-2,-,-,CSVETPTDCYTF,TGTAGCGTTGAAACCCCTACGGATTGCTACACCTTC
TRBV24-1,TRBJ2-2,-,-,CATSVWSGELFF,TGTGCCACCAGTGTTTGGTCCGGGGAGCTGTTTTTT
TRBV11-1,TRBJ1-3,few,-,CASSSDVYSGNTIYF,TGTGCCAGCAGCTCGGACGTATACTCTGGAAACACCATATATTTT
TRBV6-6,TRBJ1-5,-,-,CASSYPNGARGFSNQPQHF,TGTGCCAGCAGTTACCCAAACGGGGCCAGGGGATTTAGCAATCAGCCCCAGCATTTT
TRBV24-1,TRBJ1-2,-,-,CATSDSRGWGYTF,TGTGCCACCAGTGATTCCAGGGGCTGGGGCTACACCTTC
TRBV11-1,TRBJ1-1,-,-,CANSWTAVNTEAFF,TGTGCCAACAGCTGGACTGCTGTGAACACTGAAGCATTCTTT
TRBV29-1,TRBJ1-1,many,-,CSVRTTGSRAEAFF,TGCAGCGTACGAACTACAGGGAGTAGAGCTGAAGCTTTCTTT
TRBV4-3,TRBJ2-3,-,-,CASSQDRVNTDMQYF,TGCGCCAGCAGCCAAGACAGGGTTAACACAGATATGCAGTATTTT
TRBV20-1,TRBJ2-6,-,TRBD2,CSASTSGRGTGANVLTF,TGCAGTGCTAGCACTAGCGGGAGAGGCACTGGGGCCAACGTCCTGACTTTT
TRBV20-1,TRBJ1-1,many,-,CSARIGPRGTEAFF,TGCAGTGCTAGAATCGGGCCACGCGGCACTGAAGCTTTCTTT
TRBV11-2,TRBJ2-7,-,TRBD1,CASSRGWGTGMDEQYF,TGTGCCAGCAGCCGAGGATGGGGGACAGGGATGGACGAGCAGTACTTC
TRBV29-1,TRBJ1-3,-,-,CSARGLGGNTICF,TGCAGCGCTCGGGGGTTGGGTGGAAACACCATATGTTTT
TRBV11-2,TRBJ2-1,once,TRBD2,CTSSNAGTSGRDEQFF,TGTACCAGCAGCAACGCGGGGACTAGCGGGAGGGATGAGCAGTTCTTC
TRBV5-4,TRBJ2-7,-,TRBD1,CASSLGGTGNYKQYF,TGTGCCAGCAGCTTGGGAGGGACAGGGAACTACAAGCAGTACTTT
TRBV20-1,TRBJ2-1,-,-,CSASSRGGYNEQFF,TGCAGTGCTAGTTCCAGGGGAGGGTACAATGAGCAGTTCTTC
TRBV6-5,TRBJ2-4,many,-,CASSYGTAGEGIQYF,TGTGCCAGCAGTTATGGGACAGCGGGAGAGGGCATTCAGTACTTC